The source of this T cell receptor beta chain is a study of T cell responses to AZD1222 COVID-19 vaccine. Clones were sequenced by immunoSEQ multiplex PCR, and TCRdb holds only the in-frame ones, with some missing. The sample has about 73,000 clones; roughly 90% are singletons. This clone was counted a single time. CDR3 length equals 16 residues. V was shortened by 5 bases and J by 2 bases, with 16 bases between the two germline ends. Germline V gives CDR1 SGHTA, CDR2 FQGNSA. This chain connects TRBV7-2 to TRBJ1-5; D not certain. This TCR came from an adult who received the AZD1222 COVID-19 vaccine. Sequencing was performed on peripheral blood, taken 28 days after the second AZD1222 dose. In DNA, the CDR3 is TGTGCCAGCAGCGGGCCTGGGTTCTGGGGCAATCAGCCCCAGCATTTT. Residues: CASSGPGFWGNQPQHF. Full variable domain (missing parts from reference TRBV7-2 and TRBJ1-5): GAGVSQSPSNKVTEKGKDVELRCDPISGHTALYWYRQSLGQGLEFLIYFQGNSAPDKSGLPSDRFSAERTGGSVSTLTIQRTQQEDSAVYLCASSGPGFWGNQPQHFGDGTRLSIL.